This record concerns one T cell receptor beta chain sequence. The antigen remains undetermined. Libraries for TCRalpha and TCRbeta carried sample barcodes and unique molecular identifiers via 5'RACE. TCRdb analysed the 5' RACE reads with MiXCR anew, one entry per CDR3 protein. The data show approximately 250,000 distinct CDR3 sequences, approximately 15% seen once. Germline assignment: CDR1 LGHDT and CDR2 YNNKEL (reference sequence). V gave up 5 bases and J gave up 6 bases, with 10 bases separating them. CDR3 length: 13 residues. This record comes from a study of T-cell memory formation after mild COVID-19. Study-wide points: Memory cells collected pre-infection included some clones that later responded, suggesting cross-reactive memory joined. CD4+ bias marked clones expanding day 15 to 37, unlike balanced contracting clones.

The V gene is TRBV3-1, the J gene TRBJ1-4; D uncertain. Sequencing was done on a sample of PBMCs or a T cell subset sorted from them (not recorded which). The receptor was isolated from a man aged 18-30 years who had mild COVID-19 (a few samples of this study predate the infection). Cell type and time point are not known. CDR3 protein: CASSVQLYEKLFF. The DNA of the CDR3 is TGTGCCAGCAGCGTACAGCTTTATGAAAAACTGTTTTTT.